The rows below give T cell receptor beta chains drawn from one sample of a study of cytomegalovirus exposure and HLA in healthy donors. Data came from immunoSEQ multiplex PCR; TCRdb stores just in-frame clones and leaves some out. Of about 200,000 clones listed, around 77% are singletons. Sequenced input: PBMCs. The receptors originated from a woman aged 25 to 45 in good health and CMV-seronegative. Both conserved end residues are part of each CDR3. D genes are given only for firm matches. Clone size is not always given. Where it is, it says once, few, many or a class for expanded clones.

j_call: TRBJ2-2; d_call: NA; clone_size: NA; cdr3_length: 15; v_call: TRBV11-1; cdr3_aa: CASSPIRQPSGELFF; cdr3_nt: TGTGCCAGCAGCCCAATACGACAGCCATCCGGGGAGCTGTTTTTT
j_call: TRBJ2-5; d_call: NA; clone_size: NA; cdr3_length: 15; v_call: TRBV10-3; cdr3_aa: CAISARTRGAETQYF; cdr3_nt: TGTGCCATCAGTGCCCGGACACGGGGGGCTGAGACCCAGTACTTC
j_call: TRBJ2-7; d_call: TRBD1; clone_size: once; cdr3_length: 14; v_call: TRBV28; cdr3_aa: CASGLRDRGWEQYF; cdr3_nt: TGTGCCAGCGGCCTCCGGGACAGGGGGTGGGAGCAGTACTTC
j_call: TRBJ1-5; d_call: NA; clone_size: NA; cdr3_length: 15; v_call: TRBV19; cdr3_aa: CASSIYLRPNQPQHF; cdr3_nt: TGTGCCAGTAGTATCTACTTGAGGCCCAATCAGCCCCAGCATTTT
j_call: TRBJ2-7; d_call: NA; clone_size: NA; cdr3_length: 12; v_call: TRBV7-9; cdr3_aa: CASSLAGSEQYF; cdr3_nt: TGTGCCAGCAGCTTAGCAGGGAGCGAGCAGTACTTC
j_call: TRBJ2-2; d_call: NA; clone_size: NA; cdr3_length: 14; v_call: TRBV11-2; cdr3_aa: CASSFGRETGELFF; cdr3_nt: TGTGCCAGCAGCTTTGGCAGGGAAACCGGGGAGCTGTTTTTT
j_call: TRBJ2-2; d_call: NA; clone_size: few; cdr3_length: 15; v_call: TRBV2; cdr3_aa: CASKRETTNTGELFF; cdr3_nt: TGTGCCAGCAAAAGGGAGACAACGAACACCGGGGAGCTGTTTTTT
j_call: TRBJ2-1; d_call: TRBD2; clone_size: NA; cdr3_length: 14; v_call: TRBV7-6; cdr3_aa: CASSLGTSPNEQFF; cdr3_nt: TGTGCCAGCAGCTTAGGGACTAGTCCCAATGAGCAGTTCTTC
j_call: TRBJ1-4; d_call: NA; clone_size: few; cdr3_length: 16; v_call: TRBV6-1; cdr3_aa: CASSDTQLGLNEKLFF; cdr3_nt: TGTGCCAGCAGTGACACCCAGTTGGGACTTAATGAAAAACTGTTTTTT
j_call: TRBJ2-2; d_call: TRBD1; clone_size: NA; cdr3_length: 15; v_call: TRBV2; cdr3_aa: CASSGDRVGAGELFF; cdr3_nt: TGTGCCAGCAGTGGGGACAGGGTTGGGGCCGGGGAGCTGTTTTTT
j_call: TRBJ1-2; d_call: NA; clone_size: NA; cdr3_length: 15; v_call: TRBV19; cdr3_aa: CASSIGWGPWFGYTF; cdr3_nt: TGTGCCAGTAGTATTGGATGGGGGCCTTGGTTTGGCTACACCTTC
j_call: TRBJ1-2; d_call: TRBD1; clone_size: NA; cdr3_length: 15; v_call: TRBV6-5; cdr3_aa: CASSLGTVPNYGYPF; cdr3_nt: TGTGCCAGCAGTTTAGGGACAGTCCCTAACTATGGCTACCCCTTC
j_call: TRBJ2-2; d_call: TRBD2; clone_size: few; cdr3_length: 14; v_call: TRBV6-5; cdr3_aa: CASRYLAGAGELFF; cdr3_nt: TGTGCCAGCCGCTATCTAGCGGGAGCCGGGGAGCTGTTTTTT
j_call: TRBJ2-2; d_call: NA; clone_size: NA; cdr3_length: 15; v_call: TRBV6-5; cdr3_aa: CASREATRNTGELFF; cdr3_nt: TGTGCCAGCAGGGAGGCGACAAGGAACACCGGGGAGCTGTTTTTT
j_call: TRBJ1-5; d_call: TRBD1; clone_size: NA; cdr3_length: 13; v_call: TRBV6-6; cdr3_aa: CASRQGAFQPQHF; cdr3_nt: TGTGCCAGCAGACAGGGGGCTTTTCAGCCCCAGCATTTT
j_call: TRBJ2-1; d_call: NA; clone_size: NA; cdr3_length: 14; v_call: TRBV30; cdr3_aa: CAWSEPPGNNEQFF; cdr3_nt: TGTGCCTGGAGTGAACCCCCGGGAAACAATGAGCAGTTCTTC
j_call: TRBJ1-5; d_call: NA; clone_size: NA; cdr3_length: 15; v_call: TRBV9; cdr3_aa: CASSKSDYSNQPQHF; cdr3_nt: TGTGCCAGCAGCAAGAGTGACTATAGCAATCAGCCCCAGCATTTT
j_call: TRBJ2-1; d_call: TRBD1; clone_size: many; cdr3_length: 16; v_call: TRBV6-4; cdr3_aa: CASSEIPGQGDNEQFF; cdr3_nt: TGTGCCAGCAGTGAAATCCCGGGACAGGGGGACAATGAGCAGTTCTTC
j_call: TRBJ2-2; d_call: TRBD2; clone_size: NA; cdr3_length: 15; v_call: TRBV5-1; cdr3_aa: CASSSLAGDTGELFF; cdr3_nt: TGCGCCAGCAGCTCTTTAGCGGGGGACACCGGGGAGCTGTTTTTT
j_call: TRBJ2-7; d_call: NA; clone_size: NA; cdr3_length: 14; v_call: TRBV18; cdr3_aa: CASSLSGRGHEQYF; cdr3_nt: TGTGCCAGCTCACTGAGCGGGCGGGGACACGAGCAGTACTTC
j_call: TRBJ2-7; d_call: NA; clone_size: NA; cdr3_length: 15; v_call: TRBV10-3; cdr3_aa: CAISEGIGQTHEQYF; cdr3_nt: TGTGCCATCAGTGAGGGGATAGGACAGACCCACGAGCAGTACTTC
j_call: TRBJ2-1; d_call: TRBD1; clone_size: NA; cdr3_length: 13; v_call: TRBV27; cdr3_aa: CASSRDRVNEQFF; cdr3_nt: TGTGCCAGCAGTCGAGACAGGGTCAATGAGCAGTTCTTC
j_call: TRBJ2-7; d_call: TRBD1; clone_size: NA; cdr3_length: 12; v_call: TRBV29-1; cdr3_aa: CSVEDRGYEQYF; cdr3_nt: TGCAGCGTGGAGGACAGGGGATACGAGCAGTACTTC
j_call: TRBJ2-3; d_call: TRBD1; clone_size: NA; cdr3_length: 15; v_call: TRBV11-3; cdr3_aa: CASSKRTGSTDTQYF; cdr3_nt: TGTGCCAGCAGCAAACGGACAGGTAGCACAGATACGCAGTATTTT
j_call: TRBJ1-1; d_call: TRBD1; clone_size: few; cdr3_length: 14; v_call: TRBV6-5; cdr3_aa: CASRTGGLNTEAFF; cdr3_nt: TGTGCCAGCAGGACAGGGGGCCTGAACACTGAAGCTTTCTTT
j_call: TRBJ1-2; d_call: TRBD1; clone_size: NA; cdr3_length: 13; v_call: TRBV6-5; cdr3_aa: CASRSTGDYGYTF; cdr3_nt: TGTGCCAGCAGATCAACAGGGGACTATGGCTACACCTTC
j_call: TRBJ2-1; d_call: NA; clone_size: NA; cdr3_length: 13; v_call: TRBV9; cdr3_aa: CASSVVVARGQFF; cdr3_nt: TGTGCCAGCAGCGTAGTGGTGGCCCGGGGGCAGTTCTTC
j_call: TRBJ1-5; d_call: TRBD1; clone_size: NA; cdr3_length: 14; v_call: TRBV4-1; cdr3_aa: CASSTGVFNQPQHF; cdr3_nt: TGCGCCAGCAGCACAGGGGTCTTTAATCAGCCCCAGCATTTT
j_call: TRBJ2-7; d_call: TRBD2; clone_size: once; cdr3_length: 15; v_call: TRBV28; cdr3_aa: CASSSISGSPYEQYF; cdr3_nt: TGTGCCAGCAGTTCCATTAGCGGGAGCCCCTACGAGCAGTACTTC
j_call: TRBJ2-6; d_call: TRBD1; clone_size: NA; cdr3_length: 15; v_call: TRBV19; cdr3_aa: CASSKDREGANVLTF; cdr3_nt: TGTGCCAGTAGTAAGGACAGGGAAGGGGCCAACGTCCTGACTTTC
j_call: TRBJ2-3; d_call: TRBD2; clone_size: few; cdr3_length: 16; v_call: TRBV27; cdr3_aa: CASRVGLAGFTDTQYF; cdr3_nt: TGTGCCAGCAGAGTGGGACTAGCGGGGTTCACAGATACGCAGTATTTT
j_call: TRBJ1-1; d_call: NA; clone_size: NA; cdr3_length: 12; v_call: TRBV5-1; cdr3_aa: CASSLGTAGAFF; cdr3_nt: TGCGCCAGCAGCTTGGGAACAGCGGGAGCTTTCTTT
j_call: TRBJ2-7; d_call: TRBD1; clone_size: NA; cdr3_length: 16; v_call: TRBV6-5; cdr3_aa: CASSSGTAWGSYEQYF; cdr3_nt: TGTGCCAGCAGTTCCGGGACAGCGTGGGGCTCCTACGAGCAGTACTTC
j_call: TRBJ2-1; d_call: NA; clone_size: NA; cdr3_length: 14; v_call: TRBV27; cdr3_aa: CASIPTGGLPGLFF; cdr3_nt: TGTGCCAGCATCCCCACCGGTGGACTTCCCGGTTTGTTCTTC
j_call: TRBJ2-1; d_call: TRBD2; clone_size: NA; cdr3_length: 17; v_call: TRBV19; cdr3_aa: CASSAGTSGFSYNEQFF; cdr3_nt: TGTGCCAGTAGTGCAGGGACTAGCGGGTTCTCCTACAATGAGCAGTTCTTC
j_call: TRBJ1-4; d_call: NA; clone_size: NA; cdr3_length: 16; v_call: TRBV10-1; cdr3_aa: CASRATGFATNEKLFF; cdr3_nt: TGCGCCAGCAGGGCGACAGGTTTTGCAACTAATGAAAAACTGTTTTTT
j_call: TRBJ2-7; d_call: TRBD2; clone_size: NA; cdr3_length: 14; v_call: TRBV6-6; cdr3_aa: CASTRRLAGDEQYF; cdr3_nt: TGTGCCAGCACTCGGAGGCTAGCGGGAGACGAGCAGTACTTC
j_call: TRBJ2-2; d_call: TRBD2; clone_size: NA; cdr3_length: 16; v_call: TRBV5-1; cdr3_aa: CASSLAGSGRPGELFF; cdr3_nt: TGCGCCAGCAGCTTGGCCGGGAGCGGGAGGCCCGGGGAGCTGTTTTTT
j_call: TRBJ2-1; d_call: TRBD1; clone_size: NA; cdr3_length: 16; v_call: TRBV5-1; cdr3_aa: CASSGQGQSKGNEQFF; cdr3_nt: TGCGCCAGCAGCGGCCAGGGACAGTCAAAGGGCAATGAGCAGTTCTTC
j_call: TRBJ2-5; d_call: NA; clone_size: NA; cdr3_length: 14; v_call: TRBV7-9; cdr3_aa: CASSFTGGGETQYF; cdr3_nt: TGTGCCAGCAGCTTTACGGGTGGAGGAGAGACCCAGTACTTC
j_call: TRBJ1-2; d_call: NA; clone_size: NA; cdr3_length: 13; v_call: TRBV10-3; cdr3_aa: CAISPLANYGYTF; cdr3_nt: TGTGCCATCAGCCCCCTAGCTAACTATGGCTACACCTTC
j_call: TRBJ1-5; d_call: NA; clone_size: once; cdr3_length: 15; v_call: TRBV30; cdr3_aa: CAWSVRGIGNQPQHF; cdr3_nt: TGTGCCTGGAGTGTAAGGGGAATTGGCAATCAGCCCCAGCATTTT